The 2 T cell receptor beta chains reported below all come from one sample, sequenced in a study of low-dose radiotherapy and immunotherapy resistance in tumors. Amplification, which lasted around 21 PCR cycles, used a constant-region primer and V-primer adapter to amplify TCRs. TCRdb re-analysed the reads in MiXCR, keeping a single row per CDR3 protein. The table shows about 50,000 distinct CDR3 sequences, with about an eighth occurring only once. Indicated time point: before trial treatment. The sequences come from PBMCs, collected before treatment. The origin of the receptors is a female donor with ovarian cancer.

The table lists this clonotype with many counts. The chain has TRBV5-1 and TRBJ1-2; 8 nucleotides align to TRBD1. The CDR3 is made up of 17 amino acids. CDR1 SGHRS and CDR2 YFSETQ come from the germline V gene. The V segment lost 4 bases and the J segment 0 bases; nucleotides outside the gene matches: 11. CDR3 coding DNA: TGCGCCAGCAGCACGAAGGAACAGGGGGATACTAACTATGGCTACACCTTC. This sequence encodes CASSTKEQGDTNYGYTF.

This clonotype was recorded at least ten times. V gene TRBV5-5 combines with J gene TRBJ1-6; tentatively, D is TRBD1 (5 bases). Germline V gene sequence: CDR1 SGHKS, CDR2 YYEKEE (reference sequence). There are 15 residues in the CDR3. Trimming cost V 0 bases and J 10 bases, with 14 bases left between them. The CDR3 reads CASSLAEGNKSPLHF. The CDR3 bases are TGTGCCAGCAGCTTGGCGGAGGGGAACAAATCACCCCTCCACTTT.